Presented here are 32 T cell receptor beta chains from one specimen sequenced in a study of OX40 agonist ivuxolimab in advanced cancers. Sequencing used immunoSEQ multiplex PCR; TCRdb keeps in-frame clones, though not all of them. The table records about 70,000 clones, roughly 77% of them present only once. The sample here was CD4+ or CD8+ T cells sorted from blood, taken in a trial of the OX40 agonist ivuxolimab. The receptors were sampled from an adult with an advanced solid tumor such as melanoma, head and neck, liver or kidney cancer.

This clone came up a few times. In nucleotides, the CDR3 is TGCGCCAGCAGCCGGTCAGGCGCCTCGGACGACCGTAATTCACCCCTCCACTTT. This translates into CASSRSGASDDRNSPLHF. The J gene is TRBJ1-6, the V gene TRBV5-1; D unclear. V gave up 4 bases and J gave up 6 bases, with 23 bases separating them. The V gene's germline CDR1 is SGHRS and CDR2 YFSETQ. The CDR3 has 18 residues.

The V and J genes are TRBV29-1 and TRBJ1-1; D is uncertain. The germline V and J ends were trimmed by 2 bases and 2 bases, with 12 bases remaining between them. Per germline, CDR1 SQVTM and CDR2 ANQGSEA. The CDR3 contains 14 residues. The CDR3 sequence is CSVEIGPVNTEAFF. The CDR3 region has the DNA TGCAGCGTTGAAATTGGTCCGGTTAACACTGAAGCTTTCTTT.

This chain uses TRBV5-1 with TRBJ1-2; 9 nucleotides align to TRBD1. This CDR3 has 15 amino acids. V trimming: 4 bases; J trimming: 4 bases; junction bases outside the gene matches: 8. The germline V gene has CDR1 SGHRS and CDR2 YFSETQ. CDR3 DNA sequence: TGCGCCAGCAGCCCGGAAGCGACAGGGGGCTATGGCTACACCTTC. This encodes CASSPEATGGYGYTF.

This chain connects TRBV2 to TRBJ1-5, with TRBD1 identical over 7 bases. CDR1 and CDR2 (germline): SNHLY, FYNNEI. The CDR3 is 14 amino acids. The ends lost 3 bases at V and 7 bases at J; junction bases unmatched: 6. CDR3 amino acids: CASSDGQERQPQHF. The CDR3 bases are TGTGCCAGCAGTGACGGACAGGAGAGGCAGCCCCAGCATTTT.

The chain joins TRBV4-2 to TRBJ2-1; D is ambiguous. Germline-derived CDR1 and CDR2 are LGHNA and YNFKEQ. Between the trimmed V and J ends, which lost 0 bases and 5 bases, there was a span of 11 bases. This CDR3 spans 15 amino acids. CDR3 nucleotide sequence: TGTGCCAGCAGCCAAGACCAGCAAGGACACAATGAGCAGTTCTTC. This sequence encodes CASSQDQQGHNEQFF.

The chain joins TRBV5-1 to TRBJ2-1, with 7 bases fitting TRBD2. V was clipped by 4 bases and J by 4 bases; unmatched bases: 8. Germline CDR1 reads SGHRS; CDR2 reads YFSETQ. The CDR3 is 15 amino acids. CDR3 DNA: TGCGCCAGCAGCAGGGGTCCTAGCGGATACAATGAGCAGTTCTTC. It translates to CASSRGPSGYNEQFF.

To note about this clone: The same CDR3 is also encoded by other DNA sequences in this sample. The genes are TRBV7-6 and TRBJ1-1; 7 nucleotides agree with TRBD1. With V trimmed by 4 bases and J by 5 bases, 4 bases remained unmatched. The germline V gene encodes CDR1 SGHVS and CDR2 FNYEAQ. The CDR3 runs to 13 residues. The CDR3 loop is CASSSDRATEAFF. In DNA form, the CDR3 reads TGTGCCAGCAGCTCCGACAGGGCGACTGAAGCTTTCTTT.

The V gene is TRBV29-1, the J gene TRBJ2-5; TRBD2 matches 9 bases. Germline CDR1 reads SQVTM; CDR2 reads ANQGSEA. The CDR3 has 13 residues. Trimming took 5 bases from V and 5 from J; bases not matched to a gene: 6. CDR3 loop: CSVLAGGWETQYF. CDR3 sequence (DNA): TGCAGCGTTCTGGCGGGAGGGTGGGAGACCCAGTACTTC.

The V gene is TRBV19, the J gene TRBJ1-5; 7 bases are shared with TRBD1. Germline values: CDR1 LNHDA, CDR2 SQIVND (reference sequence). J gave up 0 bases and V 6 bases, and 5 bases lay outside the gene matches. This CDR3 is built from 15 residues. CDR3 protein: CASSRGQASNQPQHF. The CDR3 DNA sequence: TGTGCCAGTAGCCGAGGACAGGCTAGCAATCAGCCCCAGCATTTT.

The chain joins TRBV11-3 to TRBJ2-5, with D perhaps assigned TRBD1 or TRBD2 (6 bases each). The V gene lost 0 bases and the J gene lost 11 bases, with 10 bases spanning the gap. The CDR3 sequence is 12 residues long. Germline V gives CDR1 SGHNT, CDR2 YENEEA. The CDR3 region is CASSLERGRQYF. The DNA for the CDR3 is TGTGCCAGCAGCTTAGAACGGGGGCGGCAGTACTTC.

The chain joins TRBV5-1 to TRBJ2-5; no reliable D call. CDR1 SGHRS and CDR2 YFSETQ come from the germline V gene. Deletions cut 9 bases from V and 2 bases from J, with 11 bases between. The CDR3 spans 12 residues. The CDR3 spells CATNRDQETQYF. The CDR3 DNA is TGCGCCACCAACAGAGATCAAGAGACCCAGTACTTC.

The V and J genes are TRBV19 and TRBJ2-1; TRBD2 matches at 10 bases. V was pared by 5 bases and J by 3 bases, with 7 bases of the junction left unmatched. Germline CDR1 and CDR2: LNHDA and SQIVND (reference sequence). This CDR3 contains 16 residues. The CDR3 nucleotides are TGTGCCAGTAGTCTTTCAGCGGGAGGGATCTACAATGAGCAGTTCTTC. Its protein product is CASSLSAGGIYNEQFF.

The rearrangement joins TRBV5-6 to TRBJ1-5; 8 bases map to TRBD1. V lost 1 base, J lost 4 bases, and 1 base stayed unmatched. The germline V gene has CDR1 SGHDT and CDR2 YYEEEE. CDR3 length: 14 residues. The CDR3: CASSLWTGNQPQHF. The CDR3, as DNA: TGTGCCAGCAGCTTGTGGACAGGGAATCAGCCCCAGCATTTT.

The chain has TRBV19 and TRBJ2-3, with 9 bases lining up with TRBD2. CDR1 and CDR2 (germline): LNHDA, SQIVND (reference sequence). CDR3 length: 17 amino acids. V shed 3 bases, J shed 1 base, and the junction held 8 bases outside the gene matches. CDR3: CASSIRGGRARTDTQYF. CDR3 coding DNA: TGTGCCAGTAGTATCCGGGGCGGGAGGGCCCGCACAGATACGCAGTATTTT.

J is TRBJ2-5 and V is TRBV2; TRBD1 is a possible D gene (5 bases). Looked up from germline, CDR1 is SNHLY and CDR2 is FYNNEI. The CDR3 is 11 residues long. Trimming removed 6 bases at V and 7 bases at J, with 9 bases between. The CDR3 spells CASRLGATQYF. The CDR3 DNA reads as TGTGCCAGCAGGCTAGGGGCGACCCAGTACTTC.

This chain joins TRBV4-2 and TRBJ2-3; 7 positions agree with TRBD2. Unmatched junction bases numbered 7, after V lost 6 bases and J lost 1 base. The CDR3 runs to 15 residues. The germline CDR1 and CDR2 sequences are LGHNA and YNFKEQ. The CDR3 loop reads CASRGFSGGTDTQYF. The CDR3 DNA reads as TGTGCCAGCAGGGGATTCAGCGGGGGCACAGATACGCAGTATTTT.

The chain has TRBV27 and TRBJ1-1, with no clear D. Trimming cost V 2 bases and J 3 bases, with 7 bases left between them. The CDR3 is 13 residues long. The germline CDR1 and CDR2 sequences are MNHEY and SMNVEV (reference sequence). The CDR3 nucleotides are TGTGCCAGCAGTTTAATAGTGGACACTGAAGCTTTCTTT. It encodes CASSLIVDTEAFF.

The genes are TRBV11-2 and TRBJ1-2; D gene uncertain. Trimming removed 3 bases at V and 4 bases at J, with 9 bases between. The CDR3 runs 13 residues. Germline lookup yields CDR1 SGHAT and CDR2 FQNNGV. As DNA, the CDR3 is TGTGCCAGCAGCTTGAGAGGTACCTATGGCTACACCTTC. Translation gives CASSLRGTYGYTF.

V and J are TRBV5-1 and TRBJ2-5; D perhaps matches TRBD2 (6 bases). V dropped 3 bases and J dropped 4 bases, with 28 bases sitting between them. In germline, CDR1 is SGHRS, CDR2 YFSETQ. This CDR3 is 19 amino acids long. As DNA, the CDR3 is TGCGCCAGCAGCTGGATCGGTGGGGACTCCGGGGGAGGTGGAGAGACCCAGTACTTC. Its translation is CASSWIGGDSGGGGETQYF.

This rearrangement joins TRBV13 to TRBJ1-2; D is unresolved. There are 15 residues in the CDR3. Trimming removed 6 bases at V and 4 bases at J, with 18 bases between. The germline V gene encodes CDR1 PRHDT and CDR2 FYEKMQ (reference sequence). The DNA for the CDR3 is TGTGCCAGCAGATGGAGTACACGGGAACTCTATGGCTACACCTTC. This encodes CASRWSTRELYGYTF.

This clone was picked up one time. The chain has TRBV2 and TRBJ2-7; TRBD2 aligns across 11 bases. The CDR3 totals 14 residues. The V gene end was trimmed by 4 bases and the J gene end by 7 bases; junction bases not matched to a gene: 6. Germline CDR1 reads SNHLY; CDR2 reads FYNNEI. The CDR3 nucleotides read TGTGCCAGCAGTGTTACTAGCGGGGGTCTGGAGCAGTACTTC. Its translation: CASSVTSGGLEQYF.

The rearrangement joins TRBV2 to TRBJ1-1, with 9 bases matching TRBD1. CDR1 SNHLY and CDR2 FYNNEI come from the germline V gene. This CDR3 is built from 14 residues. With V trimmed by 5 bases and J by 1 base, 2 bases remained unmatched. The CDR3 spells CASSKGQGNTEAFF. CDR3 DNA: TGTGCCAGCAGTAAGGGACAGGGGAACACTGAAGCTTTCTTT.

This CDR3 reads CASSLEQGSSLRAFF. CDR3 DNA: TGTGCCAGCAGCTTGGAACAGGGGTCTTCACTTCGGGCTTTCTTT. The chain recombines TRBV5-6 with TRBJ1-1; 7 bases fit TRBD1. Germline CDR1 is SGHDT and CDR2 is YYEEEE. The CDR3 consists of 15 residues. J gave up 11 bases and V 0 bases, and 13 bases lay outside the gene matches.

The chain employs TRBV6-1 and TRBJ2-7; perhaps TRBD2 as D (5 bases). Germline assignment: CDR1 MNHNS and CDR2 SASEGT. The CDR3 spans 13 residues. V shed 8 bases and J shed 6 bases, with 17 bases lying between them. The CDR3, as DNA: TGTGCCAGCCGGTCGCGGAGGATGGGCGAGCAGTACTTC. Translation gives CASRSRRMGEQYF.

The chain joins TRBV7-3 to TRBJ2-6; the D gene is possibly TRBD1 (6 bases). V gave up 5 bases and J gave up 4 bases, with 15 bases separating them. CDR1 is SGHTA and CDR2 is FQGTGA in the germline V gene. The CDR3 spans 16 residues. CDR3: CASSPPPGVGANVLTF. CDR3 DNA sequence: TGTGCCAGCAGCCCCCCCCCAGGGGTAGGGGCCAACGTCCTGACTTTC.

The genes are TRBV5-1 and TRBJ1-2; TRBD1 might be the D (5 bases). CDR3 size: 14 residues. Between the trimmed V and J ends, which lost 5 bases and 4 bases, there was a span of 15 bases. The germline V gene encodes CDR1 SGHRS and CDR2 YFSETQ. CDR3 sequence reads: CASSPGGGAYGYTF. In DNA form, the CDR3 reads TGCGCCAGCAGTCCGGGCGGGGGAGCCTATGGCTACACCTTC.

The rearrangement links TRBV12-5 to TRBJ1-4; 8 positions agree with TRBD1. The germline V gene encodes CDR1 LGHNT and CDR2 FRNRAP. V gave up 7 bases and J gave up 7 bases; unmatched junction bases: 8. The CDR3 is made up of 14 amino acids. Here the CDR3 reads CASVPGGGGEKLFF. CDR3 coding DNA: TGTGCTAGTGTTCCAGGGGGCGGGGGTGAAAAACTGTTTTTT. Variable domain in full (rest from reference TRBV12-5 and TRBJ1-4): DARVTQTPRHKVTEMGQEVTMRCQPILGHNTVFWYRQTMMQGLELLAYFRNRAPLDDSGMPKDRFSAEMPDATLATLKIQPSEPRDSAVYFCASVPGGGGEKLFFGSGTQLSVL.

The chain couples TRBV5-1 to TRBJ2-5, with D perhaps matching TRBD1 (6 bases). The ends were cut back, 4 bases at V and 0 bases at J, with 13 bases in the middle. Germline V lookup: CDR1 SGHRS, CDR2 YFSETQ. The CDR3 has 15 residues. CDR3 in amino acids: CASSAPQGNQETQYF. The CDR3 DNA is TGCGCCAGCAGCGCCCCACAGGGAAACCAAGAGACCCAGTACTTC.

The count of this clone is one. The V gene is TRBV5-4, the J gene TRBJ2-7, with D tentatively TRBD1 (7 bases). Between the trimmed V and J ends, which lost 0 bases and 2 bases, there was a span of 12 bases. The CDR3 contains 15 residues. Germline V lookup: CDR1 SGHNT, CDR2 YYREEE (reference sequence). The DNA for the CDR3 is TGTGCCAGCAGCTTGGGTCAGGGGGGTCCCTACGAGCAGTACTTC. This codes for CASSLGQGGPYEQYF.

This clone was observed a handful of times. Other DNA sequences in this specimen translate into the identical CDR3. The rearrangement links TRBV30 to TRBJ1-5; D remains unclear. CDR3 size: 15 residues. Germline V gene data show CDR1 as GTSNPN and CDR2 as SVGIG (reference sequence). V was trimmed by 0 bases and J by 3 bases, leaving 12 bases between them. CDR3 sequence (DNA): TGTGCCTGGAGTGTAGTTGGGAGGAACAATCAGCCCCAGCATTTT. This gives the protein CAWSVVGRNNQPQHF.

In this sample, this clone turned up many times. The chain carries TRBV9 and TRBJ2-1, with 7 positions matching TRBD2. The CDR3 contains 15 residues. Germline values: CDR1 SGDLS, CDR2 YYNGEE. V lost 0 bases, J lost 6 bases, and 6 bases stayed unmatched. For the CDR3, the DNA is TGTGCCAGCAGCGTAGTGGATTTAGCGGGCAATGAGCAGTTCTTC. Its translation: CASSVVDLAGNEQFF.

This chain connects TRBV15 to TRBJ1-5; no clear D gene. The CDR3 is made up of 16 amino acids. Trimming took 0 bases from V and 0 from J, leaving 9 bases between them. The germline CDR1 and CDR2 sequences are LNHNV and YYDKDF (reference sequence). The CDR3 DNA reads TGTGCCACCAGCAGAGATACCGAGTATAGCAATCAGCCCCAGCATTTT. Its translation: CATSRDTEYSNQPQHF.